A selection of T cell receptor beta chains follows, all from one sample in a study of glioma-infiltrating T cells after dendritic cell vaccination. Clones were sequenced by immunoSEQ multiplex PCR, and TCRdb holds only the in-frame ones, with some missing. The sample includes some 24,000 clones, just under 90% of them seen just once. The sample consisted of blood, taken after dendritic cell vaccination. These receptors were obtained from a human donor with glioblastoma. Each CDR3 is given with its conserved first and last residue. D genes are given only for firm matches. Some rows have no size entry. The others give once, few or many, or a class for an expanded clone.

>TRBJ1-6|NA|TRBV19|NA
TGTGCCACCAGGTCCAGAAATAATTCACCCCTCCACTTT
CATRSRNNSPLHF
>TRBJ1-2|NA|TRBV10-1|NA
TGCGCCAGCAGTGACAGGGTCAGCGGCTACACCTTC
CASSDRVSGYTF
>TRBJ1-2|NA|TRBV13|TRBD1
TGTGCCAGCAGCTCCCGACAGGGAGGCTACACCTTC
CASSSRQGGYTF
>TRBJ2-7|NA|TRBV4-1|NA
TGCGCCAGCAGCTTGGGGGCCCACACTCCCTACGAGCAGTACTTC
CASSLGAHTPYEQYF
>TRBJ2-1|NA|TRBV5-1|NA
TGCGCCAGCAGCTTAGCGGAGCCTTACAATGAGCAGTTCTTC
CASSLAEPYNEQFF
>TRBJ2-4|NA|TRBV7-9|TRBD1
TGTGCCAGCAGCTTAGTGGGGACAGAAGAAAACATTCAGTACTTC
CASSLVGTEENIQYF
>TRBJ2-5|NA|TRBV7-9|TRBD1
TGTGCCAGCAGCTTAGTCCCCCGGACAGGGGGAGTGACCCAGTACTTC
CASSLVPRTGGVTQYF
>TRBJ2-3|NA|TRBV5-1|NA
TGCGCCAGCAGCCCTCGGACAGAAAGCGCTGCTACGCAGTATTTT
CASSPRTESAATQYF
>TRBJ1-5|NA|TRBV2|NA
TGTGCCAGCAGTGGGTTATGGCTTTCTCAGCCCCAGCATTTT
CASSGLWLSQPQHF
>TRBJ1-5|NA|TRBV6-5|NA
TGTGCCAGCAGTTACAACAGGGACCTCAATCAGCCCCAGCATTTT
CASSYNRDLNQPQHF
>TRBJ1-6|NA|TRBV7-2|TRBD1
TGTGCCAGCAGCCTCCAGGGACAGGGGTATAATTCACCCCTCCACTTT
CASSLQGQGYNSPLHF
>TRBJ2-3|NA|TRBV5-8|TRBD2
TGTGCCAGCAGCGGAGCCGGGACTAGCGGGAGAACAGATACGCAGTATTTT
CASSGAGTSGRTDTQYF
>TRBJ1-2|NA|TRBV6-5|TRBD1
TGTGCCAGCACCGACAGGGGGCACGGCTACACCTTC
CASTDRGHGYTF
>TRBJ2-5|NA|TRBV6-6|NA
TGTGCCAGCAGCCGAATAGGGGCCCAAGAGACCCAGTACTTC
CASSRIGAQETQYF
>TRBJ2-1|NA|TRBV6-6|NA
TGTGCCAGCAGTTACACGACTAGTGGCAATGAGCAGTTCTTC
CASSYTTSGNEQFF
>TRBJ2-7|NA|TRBV6-5|NA
TGTGCCAGCAGTTCAAGTTCTAGCCCCCCCCTCTACGAGCAGTACTTC
CASSSSSSPPLYEQYF
>TRBJ1-1|once|TRBV6-6|TRBD1
TGTGCCAGCAACCTACCCGCCCAACAGGGGAGGACTGAAGCTTTCTTT
CASNLPAQQGRTEAFF
>TRBJ2-3|few|TRBV7-1|TRBD1
TGTGCCAGCAGCTTACAGGGGAGTGGGGATACGCAGTATTTT
CASSLQGSGDTQYF
>TRBJ1-3|NA|TRBV6-1|NA
TGTGCCAGCAGTGAAGAAACCGGGGTGCTTGGAAACACCATATATTTT
CASSEETGVLGNTIYF
>TRBJ2-5|NA|TRBV29-1|NA
TGCAGCATCGAAGCCCTGCGGGAGACCCAGTACTTC
CSIEALRETQYF
>TRBJ2-5|NA|TRBV7-9|NA
TGTGCCAGCAGCCCTTTTGGGGGGAGCGAGACCCAGTACTTC
CASSPFGGSETQYF
>TRBJ2-7|few|TRBV4-1|TRBD1
TGCGCCAGCAGCCAAGCGACGGGACAGTCCTACGAGCAGTACTTC
CASSQATGQSYEQYF